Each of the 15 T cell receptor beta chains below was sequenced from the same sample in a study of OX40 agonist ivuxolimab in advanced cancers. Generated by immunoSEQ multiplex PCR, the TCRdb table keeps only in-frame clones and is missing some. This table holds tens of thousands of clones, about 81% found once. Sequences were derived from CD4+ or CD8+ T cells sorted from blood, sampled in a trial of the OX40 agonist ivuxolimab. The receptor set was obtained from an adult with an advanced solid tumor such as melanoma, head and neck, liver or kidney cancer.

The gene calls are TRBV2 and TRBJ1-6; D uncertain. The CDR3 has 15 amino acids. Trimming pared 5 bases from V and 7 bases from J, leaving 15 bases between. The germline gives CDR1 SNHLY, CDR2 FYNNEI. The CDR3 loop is CASSILTTENSPLHF. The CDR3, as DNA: TGTGCCAGCAGTATACTCACAACCGAGAATTCACCCCTCCACTTT.

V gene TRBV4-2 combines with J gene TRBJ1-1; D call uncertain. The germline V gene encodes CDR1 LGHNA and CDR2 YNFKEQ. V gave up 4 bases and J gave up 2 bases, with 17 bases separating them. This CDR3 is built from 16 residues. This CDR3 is CASSPLGSAANTEAFF. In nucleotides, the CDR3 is TGTGCCAGCAGCCCATTGGGGTCCGCAGCCAACACTGAAGCTTTCTTT.

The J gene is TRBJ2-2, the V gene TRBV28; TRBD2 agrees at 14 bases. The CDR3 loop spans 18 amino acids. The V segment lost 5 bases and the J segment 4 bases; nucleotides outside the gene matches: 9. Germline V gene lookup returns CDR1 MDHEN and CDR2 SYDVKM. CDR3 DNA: TGTGCCAGCAGTGGGACTAGCGGGAGCCCCGGGGGCACCGGGGAGCTGTTTTTT. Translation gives CASSGTSGSPGGTGELFF. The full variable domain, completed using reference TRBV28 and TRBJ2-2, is DVKVTQSSRYLVKRTGEKVFLECVQDMDHENMFWYRQDPGLGLRLIYFSYDVKMKEKGDIPEGYSVSREKKERFSLILESASTNQTSMYLCASSGTSGSPGGTGELFFGEGSRLTVL.

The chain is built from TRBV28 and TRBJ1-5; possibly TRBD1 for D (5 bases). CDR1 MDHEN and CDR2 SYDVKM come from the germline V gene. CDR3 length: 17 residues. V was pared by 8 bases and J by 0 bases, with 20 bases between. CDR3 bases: TGTGCCAGCCACCCCTGGAGGGGCCCTAATAGCAATCAGCCCCAGCATTTT. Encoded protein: CASHPWRGPNSNQPQHF.

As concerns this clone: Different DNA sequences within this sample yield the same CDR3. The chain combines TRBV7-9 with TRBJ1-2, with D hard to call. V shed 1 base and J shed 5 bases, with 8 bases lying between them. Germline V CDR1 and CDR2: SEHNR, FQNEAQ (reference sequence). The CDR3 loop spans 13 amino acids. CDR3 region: CASSLGGDYGYTF. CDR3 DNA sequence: TGTGCCAGCAGCTTAGGAGGAGATTATGGCTACACCTTC.

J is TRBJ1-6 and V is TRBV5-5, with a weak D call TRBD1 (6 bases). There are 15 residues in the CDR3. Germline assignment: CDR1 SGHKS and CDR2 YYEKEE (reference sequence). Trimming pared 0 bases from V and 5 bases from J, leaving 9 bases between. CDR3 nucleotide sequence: TGTGCCAGCAGCTTGGCGGACAGAGATAATTCACCCCTCCACTTT. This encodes CASSLADRDNSPLHF.

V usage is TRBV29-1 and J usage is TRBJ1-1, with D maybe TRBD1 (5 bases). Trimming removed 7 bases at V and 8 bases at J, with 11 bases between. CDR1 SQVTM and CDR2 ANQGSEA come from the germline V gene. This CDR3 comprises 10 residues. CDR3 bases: TGCAGCGCTCAATGGGGCGAAGCTTTCTTT. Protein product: CSAQWGEAFF.

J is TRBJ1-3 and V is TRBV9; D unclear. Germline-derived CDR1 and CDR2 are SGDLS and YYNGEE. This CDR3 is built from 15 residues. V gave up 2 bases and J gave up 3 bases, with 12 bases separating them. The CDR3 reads CASSVLGSLGNTIYF. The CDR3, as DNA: TGTGCCAGCAGCGTTTTAGGGTCCCTTGGAAACACCATATATTTT. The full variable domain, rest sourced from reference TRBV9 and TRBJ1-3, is DSGVTQTPKHLITATGQRVTLRCSPRSGDLSVYWYQQSLDQGLQFLIQYYNGEERAKGNILERFSAQQFPDLHSELNLSSLELGDSALYFCASSVLGSLGNTIYFGEGSWLTVV.

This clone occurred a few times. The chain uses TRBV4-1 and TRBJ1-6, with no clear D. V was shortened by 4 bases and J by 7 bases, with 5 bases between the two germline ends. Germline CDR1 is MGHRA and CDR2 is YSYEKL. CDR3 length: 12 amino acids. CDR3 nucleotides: TGCGCCAGCAGCCGCATCAATTCACCCCTCCACTTT. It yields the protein CASSRINSPLHF.

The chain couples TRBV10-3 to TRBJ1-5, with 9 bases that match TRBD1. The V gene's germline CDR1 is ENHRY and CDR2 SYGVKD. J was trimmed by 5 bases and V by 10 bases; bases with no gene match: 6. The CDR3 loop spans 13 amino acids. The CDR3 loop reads CASTGGGDQPQHF. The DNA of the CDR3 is TGTGCCAGCACAGGGGGCGGCGATCAGCCCCAGCATTTT.

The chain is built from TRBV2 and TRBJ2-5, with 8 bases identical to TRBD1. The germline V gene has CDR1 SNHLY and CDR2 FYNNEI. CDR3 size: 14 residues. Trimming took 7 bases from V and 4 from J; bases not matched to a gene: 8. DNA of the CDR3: TGTGCCAGCAACGGACAGGGCTTGGGAGAGACCCAGTACTTC. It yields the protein CASNGQGLGETQYF.

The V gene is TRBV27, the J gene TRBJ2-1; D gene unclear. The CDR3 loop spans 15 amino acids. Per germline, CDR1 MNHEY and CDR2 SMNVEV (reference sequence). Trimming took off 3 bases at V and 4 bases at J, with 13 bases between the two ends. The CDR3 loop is CASSFYSGNYNEQFF. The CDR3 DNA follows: TGTGCCAGCAGTTTTTATAGTGGGAATTACAATGAGCAGTTCTTC.

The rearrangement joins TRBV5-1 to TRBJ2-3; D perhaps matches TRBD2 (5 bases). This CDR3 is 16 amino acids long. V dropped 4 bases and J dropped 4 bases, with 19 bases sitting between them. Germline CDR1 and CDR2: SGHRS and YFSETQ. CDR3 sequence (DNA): TGCGCCAGCAGCCTGGGAGCTAGTGGCCTCCCAGATACGCAGTATTTT. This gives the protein CASSLGASGLPDTQYF.

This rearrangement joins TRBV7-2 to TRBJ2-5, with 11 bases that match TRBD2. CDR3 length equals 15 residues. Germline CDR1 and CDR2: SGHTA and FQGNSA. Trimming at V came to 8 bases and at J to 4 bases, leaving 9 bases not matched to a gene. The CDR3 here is CASGRLAGSTETQYF. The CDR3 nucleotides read TGTGCCAGCGGAAGACTAGCGGGAAGCACAGAGACCCAGTACTTC.

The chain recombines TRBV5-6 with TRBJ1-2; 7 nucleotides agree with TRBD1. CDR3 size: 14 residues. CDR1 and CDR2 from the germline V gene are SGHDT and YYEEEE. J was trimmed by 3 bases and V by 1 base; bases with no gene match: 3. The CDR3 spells CASSLRQGHYGYTF. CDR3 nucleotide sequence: TGTGCCAGCAGCTTGAGACAGGGCCACTATGGCTACACCTTC.